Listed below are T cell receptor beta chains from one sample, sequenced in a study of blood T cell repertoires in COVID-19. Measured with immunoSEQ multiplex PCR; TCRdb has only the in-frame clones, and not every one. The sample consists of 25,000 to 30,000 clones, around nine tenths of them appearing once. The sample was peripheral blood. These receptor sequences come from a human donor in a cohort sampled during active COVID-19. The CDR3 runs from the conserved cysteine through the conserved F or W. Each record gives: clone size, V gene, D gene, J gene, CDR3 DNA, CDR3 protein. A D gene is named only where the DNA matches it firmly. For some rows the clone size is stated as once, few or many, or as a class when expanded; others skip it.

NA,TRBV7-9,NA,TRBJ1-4,TGTGCCAGCAGCCCCCACCGGACAGCCAGAAATGAAAAACTGTTTTTT,CASSPHRTARNEKLFF
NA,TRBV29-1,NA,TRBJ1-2,TGCAGCGCCGAAACGAGGGTGGCTGGCTACACCTTC,CSAETRVAGYTF
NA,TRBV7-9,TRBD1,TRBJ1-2,TGTGCCAGCACTCCCTATTGGGGACAGGGGGGTAACTATGGCTACACCTTC,CASTPYWGQGGNYGYTF
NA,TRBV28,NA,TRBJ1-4,TGTGCCAGCAGTCCGGGGGGGGCGACTAATGAAAAACTGTTTTTT,CASSPGGATNEKLFF
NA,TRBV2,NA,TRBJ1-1,TGTGCCAGCAGTAGTACAGATAACACTGAAGCTTTCTTT,CASSSTDNTEAFF
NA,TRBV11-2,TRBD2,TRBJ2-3,TGTGCCAGCAGCCTGGGACTAGCGACAGATACGCAGTATTTT,CASSLGLATDTQYF
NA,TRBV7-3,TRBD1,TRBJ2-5,TGTGCCAGCAGACCTTCGGGACAGGGGCCTTGGGAGACCCAGTACTTC,CASRPSGQGPWETQYF
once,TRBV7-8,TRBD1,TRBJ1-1,TGTGCCAGCAGCCCTAGAGGACAGGGGGCGCGGACTGAAGCTTTCTTT,CASSPRGQGARTEAFF
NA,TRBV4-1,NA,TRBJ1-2,TGCGCCAGCAGCCAAGGTGGGGGCCGAGAGACCTATGGCTACACCTTC,CASSQGGGRETYGYTF
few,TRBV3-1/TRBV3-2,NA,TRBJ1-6,TGTGCCAGCAGCGACAGGCAACGGTATAATTCACCCCTCCACTTT,CASSDRQRYNSPLHF
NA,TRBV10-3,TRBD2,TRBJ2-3,TGTGCCACCAGCCCTAGCGGGGGGACAGAAACTAGCACAGATACGCAGTATTTT,CATSPSGGTETSTDTQYF
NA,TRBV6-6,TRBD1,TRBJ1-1,TGTGCCAGCGGGACAGCGGCTCGGTTGGACACTGAAGCTTTCTTT,CASGTAARLDTEAFF
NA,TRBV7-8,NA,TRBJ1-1,TGTGCCAGCAGCTTAGCTGGAGGCACGACTGAAGCTTTCTTT,CASSLAGGTTEAFF
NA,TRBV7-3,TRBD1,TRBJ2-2,TGTGCCAGCAGCTTACGAGGACAGGACACCGGGGAGCTGTTTTTT,CASSLRGQDTGELFF
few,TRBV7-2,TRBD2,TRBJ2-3,TGTGCCAGCAGCCCGGGAATAGCGGGGCACACAGATACGCAGTATTTT,CASSPGIAGHTDTQYF
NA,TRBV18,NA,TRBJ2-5,TGTGCCAGCTCACCAATCCGCCAAGAGACCCAGTACTTC,CASSPIRQETQYF